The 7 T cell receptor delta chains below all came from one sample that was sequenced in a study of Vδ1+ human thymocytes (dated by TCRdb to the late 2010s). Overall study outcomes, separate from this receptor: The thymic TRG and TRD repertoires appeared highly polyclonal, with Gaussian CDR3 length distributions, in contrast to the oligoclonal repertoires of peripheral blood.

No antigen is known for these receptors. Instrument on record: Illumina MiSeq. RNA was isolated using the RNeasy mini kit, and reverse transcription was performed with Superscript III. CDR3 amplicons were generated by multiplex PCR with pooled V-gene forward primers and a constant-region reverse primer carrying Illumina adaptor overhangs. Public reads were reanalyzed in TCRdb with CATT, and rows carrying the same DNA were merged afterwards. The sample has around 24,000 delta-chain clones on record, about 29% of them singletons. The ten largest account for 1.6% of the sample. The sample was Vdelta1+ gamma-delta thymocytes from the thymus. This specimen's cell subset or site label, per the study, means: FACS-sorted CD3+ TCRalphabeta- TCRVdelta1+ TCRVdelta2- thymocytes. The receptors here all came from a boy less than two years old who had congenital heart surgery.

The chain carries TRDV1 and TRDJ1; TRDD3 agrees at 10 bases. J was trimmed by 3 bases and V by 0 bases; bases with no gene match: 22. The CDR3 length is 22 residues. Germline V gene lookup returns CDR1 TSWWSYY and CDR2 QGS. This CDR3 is CALGELTAQLGDFSPVADKLIF. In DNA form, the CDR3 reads TGTGCTCTTGGGGAACTCACGGCCCAACTGGGGGATTTCTCCCCCGTAGCCGATAAACTCATCTTT.

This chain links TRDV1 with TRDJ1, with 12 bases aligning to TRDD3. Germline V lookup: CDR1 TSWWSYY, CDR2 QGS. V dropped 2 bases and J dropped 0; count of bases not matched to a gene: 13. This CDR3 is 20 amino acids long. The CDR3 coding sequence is TGTGCTCTTGGGGAAAGACGGGAAGGTACTGGGGGATACTACACCGATAAACTCATCTTT. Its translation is CALGERREGTGGYYTDKLIF.

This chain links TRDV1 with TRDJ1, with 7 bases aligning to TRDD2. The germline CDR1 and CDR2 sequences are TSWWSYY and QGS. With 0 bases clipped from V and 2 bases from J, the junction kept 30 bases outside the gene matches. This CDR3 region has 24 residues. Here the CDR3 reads CALGELYPFLPRARDRGRTDKLIF. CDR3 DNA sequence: TGTGCTCTTGGGGAACTCTACCCGTTCCTACCTAGGGCCCGAGATAGAGGTCGAACCGATAAACTCATCTTT.

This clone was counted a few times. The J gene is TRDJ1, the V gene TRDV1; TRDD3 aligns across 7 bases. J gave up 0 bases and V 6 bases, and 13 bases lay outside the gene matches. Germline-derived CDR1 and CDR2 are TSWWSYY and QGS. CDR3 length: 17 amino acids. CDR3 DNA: TGTGCTCTTGGCGAAACTGGGGACTTTTCGTACACCGATAAACTCATCTTT. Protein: CALGETGDFSYTDKLIF.

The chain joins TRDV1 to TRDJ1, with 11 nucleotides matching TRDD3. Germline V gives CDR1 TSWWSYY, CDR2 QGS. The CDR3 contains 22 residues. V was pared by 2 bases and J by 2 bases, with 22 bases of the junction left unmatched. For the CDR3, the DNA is TGTGCTCTTGGGGAATATTATCTCCCTCTAGATGGGGGATACGCGGAGACCGATAAACTCATCTTT. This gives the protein CALGEYYLPLDGGYAETDKLIF.

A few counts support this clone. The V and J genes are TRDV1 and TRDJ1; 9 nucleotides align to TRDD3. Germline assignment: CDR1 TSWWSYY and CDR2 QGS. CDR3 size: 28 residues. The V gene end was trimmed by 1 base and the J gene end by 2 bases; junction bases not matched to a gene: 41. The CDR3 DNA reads TGTGCTCTTGGGGAACGACACCGGGCTCCAATCACCTACAAAATGGACTGGGGATACGGGGATCCAACCGATAAACTCATCTTT. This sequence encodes CALGERHRAPITYKMDWGYGDPTDKLIF.

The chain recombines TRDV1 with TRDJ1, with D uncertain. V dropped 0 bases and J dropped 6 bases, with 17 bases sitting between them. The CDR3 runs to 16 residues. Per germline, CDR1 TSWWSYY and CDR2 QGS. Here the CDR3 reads CALGELKEAHTYKLIF. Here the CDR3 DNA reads TGTGCTCTTGGGGAACTCAAGGAAGCTCATACTTATAAACTCATCTTT.